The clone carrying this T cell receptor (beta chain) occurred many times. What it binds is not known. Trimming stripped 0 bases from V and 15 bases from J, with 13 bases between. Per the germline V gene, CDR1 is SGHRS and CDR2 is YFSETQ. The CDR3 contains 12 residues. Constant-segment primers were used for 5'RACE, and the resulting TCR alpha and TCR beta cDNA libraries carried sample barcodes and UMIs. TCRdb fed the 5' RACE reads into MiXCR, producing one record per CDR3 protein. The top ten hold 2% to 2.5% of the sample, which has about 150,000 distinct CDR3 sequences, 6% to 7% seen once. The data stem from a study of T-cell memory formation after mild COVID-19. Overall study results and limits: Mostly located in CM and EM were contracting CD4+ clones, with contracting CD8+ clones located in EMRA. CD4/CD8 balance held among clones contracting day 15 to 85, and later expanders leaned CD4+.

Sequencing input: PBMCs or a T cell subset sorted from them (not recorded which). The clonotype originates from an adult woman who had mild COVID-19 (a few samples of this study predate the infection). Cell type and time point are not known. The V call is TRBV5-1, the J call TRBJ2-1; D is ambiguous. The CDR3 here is CASSLDRVSRFF. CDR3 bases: TGCGCCAGCAGCTTGGACCGGGTGTCAAGGTTCTTC.